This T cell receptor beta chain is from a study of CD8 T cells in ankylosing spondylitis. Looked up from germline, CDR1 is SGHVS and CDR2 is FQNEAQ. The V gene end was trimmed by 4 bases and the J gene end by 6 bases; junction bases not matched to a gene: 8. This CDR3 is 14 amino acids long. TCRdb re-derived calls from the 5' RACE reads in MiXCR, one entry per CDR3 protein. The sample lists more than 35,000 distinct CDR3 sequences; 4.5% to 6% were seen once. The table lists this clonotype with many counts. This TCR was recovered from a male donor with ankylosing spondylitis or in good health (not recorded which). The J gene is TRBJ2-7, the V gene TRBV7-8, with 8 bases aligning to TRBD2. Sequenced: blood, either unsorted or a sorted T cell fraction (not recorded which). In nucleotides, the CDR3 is TGTGCCAGCAGCTCATTCCCGGGACTAGGCGAGCAGTACTTC. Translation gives CASSSFPGLGEQYF.